The rows below give T cell receptor beta chains drawn from one sample of a study of regulatory T cells in long-lasting Graves disease. TCRdb re-derived calls from the multiplex PCR reads in MiXCR, one entry per CDR3 protein. The table records approximately 400,000 distinct CDR3 sequences, 14% to 15% of them present only once. These sequences were also reported in another study, on T cells in Graves' hyperthyroidism and ophthalmopathy.

The material sequenced was peripheral blood mononuclear cells (PBMCs), taken at new diagnosis, from a patient treated with antithyroid drugs. Every receptor here comes from a woman in her twenties or thirties with Graves disease. Both conserved end residues are part of each CDR3. The order of the fields is V gene, J gene, CDR3 protein.

v_call: TRBV30; j_call: TRBJ2-1; cdr3_aa: CAWSQSDEQFF
v_call: TRBV5-5; j_call: TRBJ2-2; cdr3_aa: CASRGPGGDHELFF
v_call: TRBV5-6; j_call: TRBJ2-7; cdr3_aa: CASSLTGIPHEQYF
v_call: TRBV3-1; j_call: TRBJ2-1; cdr3_aa: CASSHGGEQFF
v_call: TRBV13; j_call: TRBJ2-3; cdr3_aa: CASSLLASTDTQYF
v_call: TRBV6-4; j_call: TRBJ1-2; cdr3_aa: CASCPLATGYGYTF
v_call: TRBV19; j_call: TRBJ2-5; cdr3_aa: CASSPAALAGLETQYF
v_call: TRBV24-1; j_call: TRBJ2-1; cdr3_aa: CATSDLRGMDNEQFF
v_call: TRBV4-1; j_call: TRBJ2-1; cdr3_aa: CASSRPGQGNNNEQFF
v_call: TRBV2; j_call: TRBJ1-5; cdr3_aa: CASSAQGASNQPQHF
v_call: TRBV29-1; j_call: TRBJ1-2; cdr3_aa: CSVEDTGLTNYGYTF
v_call: TRBV19; j_call: TRBJ2-1; cdr3_aa: CASSISSGGPWDSYNEQFF
v_call: TRBV5-1; j_call: TRBJ2-7; cdr3_aa: CASSSGGRASYEQYF
v_call: TRBV28; j_call: TRBJ2-7; cdr3_aa: CASSFPGTSGNYEQYF
v_call: TRBV6-5; j_call: TRBJ2-7; cdr3_aa: CASSSLGGAYEQYF
v_call: TRBV7-8; j_call: TRBJ1-5; cdr3_aa: CASSPGQYSNQPQHF
v_call: TRBV12-3/TRBV12-4; j_call: TRBJ2-7; cdr3_aa: CASSLLRDRTYEQYF
v_call: TRBV6-1; j_call: TRBJ2-1; cdr3_aa: CASSEGGRAGEQFF
v_call: TRBV9; j_call: TRBJ2-1; cdr3_aa: CASSLNNNEQFF
v_call: TRBV20-1; j_call: TRBJ2-1; cdr3_aa: CSAAEAEEQFF
v_call: TRBV12-3/TRBV12-4; j_call: TRBJ1-6; cdr3_aa: CASSAQLDNSPLHF
v_call: TRBV12-3/TRBV12-4; j_call: -; cdr3_aa: CASTLTGSYEQYF
v_call: TRBV5-1; j_call: TRBJ1-2; cdr3_aa: CASSLVSGGIYGYTF
v_call: TRBV15; j_call: TRBJ1-5; cdr3_aa: CATSTGGTGSNQPQHF
v_call: TRBV19; j_call: TRBJ1-5; cdr3_aa: CASSPVRDRGLQPQHF
v_call: TRBV10-1; j_call: TRBJ1-5; cdr3_aa: CASPKGTEDLPQHF
v_call: TRBV24-1; j_call: TRBJ2-1; cdr3_aa: CATSDPGYDEQFF
v_call: TRBV28; j_call: TRBJ2-7; cdr3_aa: CASSPRQRKRYEQYF
v_call: TRBV20-1; j_call: TRBJ2-1; cdr3_aa: CSARQGTSGSWNEQFF
v_call: TRBV7-9; j_call: TRBJ2-7; cdr3_aa: CASNPVGGEDEQYF
v_call: TRBV5-1; j_call: TRBJ2-1; cdr3_aa: CASSLLGLAGEEYNEQFF
v_call: TRBV7-9; j_call: TRBJ2-7; cdr3_aa: CASSRPYKTSGAIYEQYF
v_call: TRBV20-1; j_call: TRBJ1-5; cdr3_aa: CSANRDGYNQPQHF
v_call: TRBV5-8; j_call: TRBJ1-6; cdr3_aa: CASSFGQKNSPLHF
v_call: TRBV3-1; j_call: TRBJ2-1; cdr3_aa: CASSQGERPPYNEQFF
v_call: TRBV6-5; j_call: TRBJ2-7; cdr3_aa: CASSYRDRGTYEQYF
v_call: TRBV7-3; j_call: TRBJ2-2; cdr3_aa: CASSFSTGTANTGELFF
v_call: TRBV6-1; j_call: TRBJ2-1; cdr3_aa: CASRSEAGRIEQFF
v_call: TRBV11-1; j_call: TRBJ2-1; cdr3_aa: CASSHRQGLSYNEQFF
v_call: TRBV30; j_call: TRBJ1-5; cdr3_aa: CAWSVLQGTNQPQHF
v_call: TRBV12-3/TRBV12-4; j_call: TRBJ2-5; cdr3_aa: CASSPPEESQETQYF
v_call: TRBV30; j_call: TRBJ2-7; cdr3_aa: CAWKGAYEQYF
v_call: TRBV14; j_call: TRBJ2-2; cdr3_aa: CASSQVQGRGTGELFF
v_call: TRBV7-9; j_call: TRBJ1-4; cdr3_aa: CASSSGGRGGEKLFF
v_call: TRBV6-4; j_call: TRBJ2-3; cdr3_aa: CASSHGLSTDTQYF